The 32 T cell receptor beta chains in this list originate from one sample, sequenced in a study of blood T cell repertoires in COVID-19. Method: immunoSEQ multiplex PCR; TCRdb's copy keeps in-frame clones and lacks some. The data show 250,000 to 300,000 clones, about four fifths seen once. Material for sequencing was PBMCs or T cells enriched from blood (not recorded which). The receptors were gathered from a man aged 50-60 years who had recovered from COVID-19.

This chain uses TRBV10-3 with TRBJ2-3, with 9 bases fitting TRBD2. This CDR3 region has 14 residues. Looked up from germline, CDR1 is ENHRY and CDR2 is SYGVKD. J gave up 8 bases and V 11 bases, and 14 bases lay outside the gene matches. The CDR3: CAASVAGGLGTQYF. The CDR3 DNA follows: TGTGCCGCCTCGGTTGCGGGAGGGTTAGGTACGCAGTATTTT.

The chain has TRBV11-3 and TRBJ1-1, with TRBD1 as a possible D gene (5 bases). The CDR3 totals 13 residues. In germline, CDR1 is SGHNT, CDR2 YENEEA. V gave up 0 bases and J gave up 8 bases, with 10 bases separating them. CDR3 sequence: CASSLDRGAEAFF. In DNA form, the CDR3 reads TGTGCCAGCAGCTTAGATCGTGGGGCCGAAGCTTTCTTT.

This rearrangement joins TRBV18 to TRBJ1-5; 9 bases are shared with TRBD1. CDR1 is KGHSH and CDR2 is LQKENI in the germline V gene. The ends lost 3 bases at V and 4 bases at J; junction bases unmatched: 4. CDR3 size: 15 residues. CDR3 residues: CASSPTGGANQPQHF. CDR3 nucleotides: TGTGCCAGCTCACCTACAGGGGGCGCGAATCAGCCCCAGCATTTT.

V and J are TRBV3-1 (or the pseudogene TRBV3-2) and TRBJ2-1; 12 positions match TRBD2. The CDR3 runs 15 residues. Germline V CDR1 and CDR2: LGHDT, YNNKEL (reference sequence). V was pared by 3 bases and J by 6 bases, with 3 bases of the junction left unmatched. The CDR3 DNA reads TGTGCCAGCAGCCAGACTAGCGGGAGTACCAATGAGCAGTTCTTC. This translates into CASSQTSGSTNEQFF.

This sequence joins TRBV5-1 and TRBJ1-4; 9 bases align to TRBD1. The CDR3 is made up of 15 amino acids. The V gene's germline CDR1 is SGHRS and CDR2 YFSETQ. The J segment lost 8 bases and the V segment lost 0 bases, leaving 5 bases of the junction unmatched. The CDR3 protein is CASSLGQGDAEKLFF. In DNA, the CDR3 is TGCGCCAGCAGCTTGGGACAGGGGGACGCCGAAAAACTGTTTTTT.

This clone appeared once. This rearrangement joins TRBV4-1 to TRBJ2-6; 7 bases match TRBD2. Germline assignment: CDR1 MGHRA and CDR2 YSYEKL. V shed 8 bases and J 4 bases; nucleotides not matched to a gene: 14. This CDR3 comprises 17 residues. CDR3 DNA: TGCGCCAGCTTGGGGAGGGGCTTACCAGGGGGGGCCAACGTCCTGACTTTC. As protein: CASLGRGLPGGANVLTF.

This rearrangement joins TRBV7-8 to TRBJ2-1; D is perhaps TRBD1 (5 bases). V lost 1 base to trimming and J lost 7 bases, with 17 bases between them. The CDR3 is 16 residues long. CDR1 SGHVS and CDR2 FQNEAQ come from the germline V gene. The CDR3: CASSLEGGHKGNEQFF. The CDR3 region has the DNA TGTGCCAGCAGCTTAGAGGGCGGCCACAAGGGGAATGAGCAGTTCTTC.

The chain uses TRBV7-9 and TRBJ1-5; D may be TRBD1 (5 bases). The CDR3 loop spans 16 amino acids. Germline assignment: CDR1 SEHNR and CDR2 FQNEAQ (reference sequence). The V end lost 0 bases, the J end lost 2 bases, and 11 bases lay between the germline ends. CDR3 sequence: CASSLAGKGGNQPQHF. CDR3 sequence (DNA): TGTGCCAGCAGCTTAGCGGGGAAAGGGGGCAATCAGCCCCAGCATTTT.

This chain uses TRBV18 with TRBJ2-7; 12 positions match TRBD1. The CDR3 spans 16 residues. Trimming removed 3 bases from V and 5 bases from J; junction bases left unmatched: 8. Per the germline V gene, CDR1 is KGHSH and CDR2 is LQKENI. Here the CDR3 DNA reads TGTGCCAGCTCACCTCCCCCGGGACAGGGGGCCAACGAGCAGTACTTC. It specifies CASSPPPGQGANEQYF.

The chain recombines TRBV9 with TRBJ2-3, with 7 positions matching TRBD2. The V gene's germline CDR1 is SGDLS and CDR2 YYNGEE. CDR3 size: 14 residues. V lost 3 bases and J lost 8; bases outside the gene matches: 9. As DNA, the CDR3 is TGTGCCAGCAGCGCCGGGACTATTCCTAGTACGCAGTATTTT. Translation gives CASSAGTIPSTQYF.

The gene calls are TRBV27 and TRBJ2-5, with 9 bases fitting TRBD2. The junction had 10 bases not matched to a gene; V was cut back by 6 bases and J by 2 bases. The CDR3 consists of 16 residues. The V gene's germline CDR1 is MNHEY and CDR2 SMNVEV (reference sequence). The CDR3, as DNA: TGTGCCAGCAGATCCTTCGCGACTAGCGGACAAGAGACCCAGTACTTC. Its translation is CASRSFATSGQETQYF.

This chain joins TRBV7-3 and TRBJ2-5; 10 positions agree with TRBD2. CDR1 and CDR2 from the germline V gene are SGHTA and FQGTGA. This CDR3 region has 18 residues. V lost 5 bases, J lost 7 bases, and 19 bases stayed unmatched. The CDR3 nucleotides read TGTGCCAGCAGCCTGTTGCCCTTGCAGCGGGGGGGCCTTGGGACCCAGTACTTC. Translating it yields CASSLLPLQRGGLGTQYF.

The chain employs TRBV19 and TRBJ2-7; D possibly corresponds to TRBD1 (5 bases). The V and J ends lost 5 bases and 3 bases respectively, with 23 bases between them. From germline, CDR1 is LNHDA and CDR2 SQIVND (reference sequence). There are 17 residues in the CDR3. CDR3 in amino acids: CASSLRNGRTSFYEQYF. The CDR3 coding sequence is TGTGCCAGTAGTCTGCGGAACGGCAGGACATCCTTCTACGAGCAGTACTTC. Using reference TRBV19 and TRBJ2-7 for the parts outside the CDR3, the full variable domain is DGGITQSPKYLFRKEGQNVTLSCEQNLNHDAMYWYRQDPGQGLRLIYYSQIVNDFQKGDIAEGYSVSREKKESFPLTVTSAQKNPTAFYLCASSLRNGRTSFYEQYFGPGTRLTVT.

The gene calls are TRBV19 and TRBJ2-1; D is perhaps TRBD2 (5 bases). V was shortened by 8 bases and J by 1 base, with 12 bases between the two germline ends. The CDR3 is 14 amino acids. The V gene's germline CDR1 is LNHDA and CDR2 SQIVND (reference sequence). The chain's CDR3 is CASVAGGSYNEQFF. DNA of the CDR3: TGTGCCAGTGTAGCTGGAGGATCCTACAATGAGCAGTTCTTC. Full variable domain (remainder filled in from reference TRBV19 and TRBJ2-1): DGGITQSPKYLFRKEGQNVTLSCEQNLNHDAMYWYRQDPGQGLRLIYYSQIVNDFQKGDIAEGYSVSREKKESFPLTVTSAQKNPTAFYLCASVAGGSYNEQFFGPGTRLTVL.

The chain combines TRBV10-2 with TRBJ1-1; 12 bases fit TRBD1. CDR3 size: 15 residues. Germline V lookup: CDR1 WSHSY, CDR2 SAAADI. V shed 6 bases, J shed 5 bases, and the junction held 7 bases outside the gene matches. This CDR3 reads CASRGTGGEFTEAFF. The CDR3 nucleotides read TGCGCCAGCAGGGGGACAGGGGGCGAGTTTACTGAAGCTTTCTTT.

The genes are TRBV6-5 and TRBJ2-7; 8 nucleotides align to TRBD1. V trimming: 10 bases; J trimming: 0 bases; junction bases outside the gene matches: 11. This CDR3 spans 15 amino acids. Per the germline V gene, CDR1 is MNHEY and CDR2 is SVGAGI. The CDR3 loop reads CATGQGTKSSYEQYF. CDR3 nucleotide sequence: TGTGCCACCGGACAGGGTACAAAGTCCTCCTACGAGCAGTACTTC.

The chain recombines TRBV30 with TRBJ1-2; TRBD1 is a possible D gene (5 bases). CDR3 size: 11 residues. Germline V gene lookup returns CDR1 GTSNPN and CDR2 SVGIG (reference sequence). CDR3 in DNA: TGTGTGGGGCCAACTAACTATGGCTACACCTTC. Its protein is CVGPTNYGYTF.

V usage is TRBV19 and J usage is TRBJ1-1; D unclear. Germline CDR1 reads LNHDA; CDR2 reads SQIVND (reference sequence). The CDR3 is 15 amino acids. Trimming shortened V by 6 bases and J by 0 bases, and 14 bases separated the two germline ends. The DNA of the CDR3 is TGTGCCAGTAGGGTCGGATGGCGGATGAACACTGAAGCTTTCTTT. Translating it yields CASRVGWRMNTEAFF.

This sequence joins TRBV21-1 and TRBJ1-5; the D call of TRBD1 is as the table states it, not checked on the DNA. TRBV21-1 is a documented pseudogene. This CDR3 spans 15 amino acids. The CDR3 here is CASRGQGPAGQPQHF. The CDR3 DNA follows: TGTGCCAGCCGGGGACAGGGGCCCGCAGGGCAGCCCCAGCATTTT.

The chain uses TRBV9 and TRBJ1-1; D possibly corresponds to TRBD1 (5 bases). Germline CDR1 reads SGDLS; CDR2 reads YYNGEE. This CDR3 has 14 amino acids. V lost 2 bases and J 3 bases, leaving 11 bases between the germline ends. Here the CDR3 DNA reads TGTGCCAGCAGCGTTAGGGGAAGGGACACTGAAGCTTTCTTT. Its translation: CASSVRGRDTEAFF.

This clone was recorded a few times. CDR3 DNA sequence: TGCAGTGCTAGTAGCAGGGTTTTCGGCAATCAGCCCCAGCATTTT. The encoded protein is CSASSRVFGNQPQHF. This rearrangement joins TRBV20-1 to TRBJ1-5; D may be TRBD1 (5 bases). Germline-derived CDR1 and CDR2 are DFQATT and SNEGSKA (reference sequence). V was pared by 3 bases and J by 2 bases, with 14 bases between. The CDR3 loop spans 15 amino acids.

The CDR3 sequence is CASRNSGPSEAFF. CDR3 nucleotides: TGTGCCAGCAGGAATTCAGGGCCCTCTGAAGCTTTCTTT. This chain joins TRBV7-9 and TRBJ1-1, with D perhaps matching TRBD1 (5 bases). CDR3 length: 13 amino acids. The ends were cut back, 6 bases at V and 6 bases at J, with 14 bases in the middle. Germline lookup yields CDR1 SEHNR and CDR2 FQNEAQ (reference sequence).

Comment on this clone: This sample includes further DNA sequences coding for the same CDR3. The chain combines TRBV5-6 with TRBJ1-2; D not resolved. The germline V and J ends were trimmed by 2 bases and 0 bases, with 8 bases remaining between them. Germline V CDR1 and CDR2: SGHDT, YYEEEE. The CDR3 spans 14 residues. The CDR3 reads CASSFGQANYGYTF. The CDR3 bases are TGTGCCAGCAGCTTTGGTCAGGCTAACTATGGCTACACCTTC.

The rearrangement uses TRBV11-3 and TRBJ2-2; 13 positions match TRBD2. The germline V gene has CDR1 SGHNT and CDR2 YENEEA. The J segment lost 5 bases and the V segment lost 4 bases, leaving 4 bases of the junction unmatched. CDR3 length equals 16 residues. CDR3 nucleotide sequence: TGTGCCAGCAGCTCGGGACTAGCGGGATGGACCGGGGAGCTGTTTTTT. It translates to CASSSGLAGWTGELFF.

This clone has just a few counts. The chain links TRBV27 to TRBJ1-1, with unresolved D. Germline lookup yields CDR1 MNHEY and CDR2 SMNVEV (reference sequence). V lost 4 bases and J 7 bases, leaving 13 bases between the germline ends. The CDR3 loop spans 13 amino acids. The CDR3 nucleotides are TGTGCCAGCAGTTCCGAGGAGCGGGGTGAAGCTTTCTTT. Translation: CASSSEERGEAFF.

The J gene is TRBJ2-7, the V gene TRBV2, with a possible D match to TRBD2 (6 bases). V shed 5 bases and J shed 5 bases, with 13 bases lying between them. Germline CDR1 is SNHLY and CDR2 is FYNNEI. The CDR3 covers 13 residues. Here the CDR3 DNA reads TGTGCCAGCAGTTGGGGAGGTGGGGACGAGCAGTACTTC. Protein: CASSWGGGDEQYF.

The V call is TRBV20-1, the J call TRBJ1-2, with 8 bases matching TRBD1. There are 11 residues in the CDR3. Germline V gene lookup returns CDR1 DFQATT and CDR2 SNEGSKA (reference sequence). Here the CDR3 reads CSGQGGYGYTF. The CDR3 nucleotides are TGCAGCGGACAGGGCGGCTATGGCTACACCTTC.

The chain is built from TRBV24-1 and TRBJ2-3; the D gene is possibly TRBD1 (6 bases). The V gene lost 5 bases and the J gene lost 2 bases, with 16 bases spanning the gap. The CDR3 runs to 16 residues. The germline CDR1 and CDR2 sequences are KGHDR and SFDVKD. CDR3 region: CATSGVDSLITDTQYF. The CDR3 coding sequence is TGTGCCACCAGTGGGGTGGACAGCCTTATCACAGATACGCAGTATTTT.

The chain joins TRBV7-8 to TRBJ1-1, with a tentative D call TRBD1 (5 bases). Germline V gives CDR1 SGHVS, CDR2 FQNEAQ. The CDR3 runs 14 residues. V lost 0 bases to trimming and J lost 0 bases, with 5 bases between them. The CDR3 region has the DNA TGTGCCAGCAGCTTAGCGACAGTGAACACTGAAGCTTTCTTT. Translated: CASSLATVNTEAFF.

V and J are TRBV28 and TRBJ2-4; 11 bases match TRBD1. Trimming at V came to 7 bases and at J to 9 bases, leaving 8 bases not matched to a gene. The CDR3 totals 14 residues. In germline, CDR1 is MDHEN, CDR2 SYDVKM. The CDR3 reads CASTFRDRGVIQYF. The DNA of the CDR3 is TGTGCCAGCACCTTCCGGGACAGGGGGGTCATTCAGTACTTC.

This rearrangement joins TRBV30 to TRBJ2-1; weak D call: TRBD1 (6 bases). Per the germline V gene, CDR1 is GTSNPN and CDR2 is SVGIG (reference sequence). Trimming pared 1 base from V and 4 bases from J, leaving 11 bases between. The CDR3 loop spans 14 amino acids. CDR3 in DNA: TGTGCCTGGAGTGCACAGGGCAAATACAATGAGCAGTTCTTC. This translates into CAWSAQGKYNEQFF. Full variable domain (rest looked up from reference TRBV30 and TRBJ2-1): SQTIHQWPATLVQPVGSPLSLECTVEGTSNPNLYWYRQAAGRGLQLLFYSVGIGQISSEVPQNLSASRPQDRQFILSSKKLLLSDSGFYLCAWSAQGKYNEQFFGPGTRLTVL.

The chain recombines TRBV9 with TRBJ1-2, with D possibly TRBD1 on 6 matching bases. In germline, CDR1 is SGDLS, CDR2 YYNGEE. The CDR3 is 13 residues long. V was pared by 7 bases and J by 8 bases, with 18 bases between. The CDR3 coding sequence is TGTGCCAGCGCCGGGGGGGCTGGCGTCGGCTACACCTTC. Protein product: CASAGGAGVGYTF.